A single sample is the source of the 9 T cell receptor beta chains below, sequenced in a study of blood T cell repertoires in COVID-19 (dated by TCRdb to about 2020). The library was prepared using the immunoSEQ multiplex PCR assay. The immuneACCESS repertoire file appears here via TCRdb, limited to in-frame rearrangements. These files lack a portion of the clones; in checked studies, under half of the deficit traces to unresolved V genes, and the cause of the others is not known. Counted in this sample were 30,000 to 40,000 clones; 85% of them appeared once. The ten biggest clones cover roughly 15% of the sample. Material for sequencing was peripheral blood. Receptors were obtained from a human donor in a cohort sampled during active COVID-19.

V usage is TRBV4-2 and J usage is TRBJ2-1; 8 bases line up with TRBD2. J gave up 0 bases and V 1 base, and 2 bases lay outside the gene matches. Per the germline V gene, CDR1 is LGHNA and CDR2 is YNFKEQ. This CDR3 spans 16 amino acids. The CDR3 reads CASSQAGTSSYNEQFF. CDR3 sequence (DNA): TGTGCCAGCAGCCAAGCAGGGACTAGCTCCTACAATGAGCAGTTCTTC.

The chain has TRBV15 and TRBJ2-1; 11 bases are shared with TRBD2. This CDR3 has 16 residues. The germline gives CDR1 LNHNV, CDR2 YYDKDF (reference sequence). The trim removed 5 bases at V and 7 bases at J, leaving 10 bases unmatched. CDR3 protein: CATSSRSGGAGNEQFF. The CDR3 DNA is TGTGCCACCAGCTCCCGTAGCGGGGGGGCTGGAAATGAGCAGTTCTTC.

This chain connects TRBV10-2 to TRBJ2-1; TRBD2 matches at 7 bases. J gave up 12 bases and V 3 bases, and 11 bases lay outside the gene matches. This CDR3 comprises 14 residues. The germline V gene has CDR1 WSHSY and CDR2 SAAADI. The CDR3 nucleotides are TGCGCCAGCAGTGACGGACCTATGGGGAGGGGGCAGTTCTTC. Its protein is CASSDGPMGRGQFF.

This chain uses TRBV4-1 with TRBJ2-1; TRBD1 matches at 9 bases. The CDR3 has 14 amino acids. Germline CDR1 MGHRA, CDR2 YSYEKL. V lost 5 bases and J lost 9; bases outside the gene matches: 8. The CDR3 bases are TGCGCCAGCAGCGACGGGACAGGGTGGGGTGAGCAGTTCTTC. Its protein product is CASSDGTGWGEQFF.

The chain employs TRBV4-1 and TRBJ2-5; TRBD2 matches at 8 bases. The CDR3 sequence is 17 residues long. Germline CDR1 and CDR2: MGHRA and YSYEKL. The ends lost 0 bases at V and 4 bases at J; junction bases unmatched: 10. CDR3 sequence reads: CASSQETSVRAGETQYF. The DNA for the CDR3 is TGCGCCAGCAGCCAAGAGACTAGCGTTCGAGCAGGAGAGACCCAGTACTTC.

This clone was picked up a small number of times. The chain couples TRBV7-9 to TRBJ2-7; 7 nucleotides agree with TRBD1. Germline CDR1 and CDR2: SEHNR and FQNEAQ (reference sequence). The CDR3 runs 13 residues. Losses at the gene ends were 10 bases for V and 2 bases for J; bases not matched to a gene: 8. The CDR3, as DNA: TGTGCCATCCCCAAGGGGACAGCCTACGAGCAGTACTTC. Protein product: CAIPKGTAYEQYF.

The chain has TRBV5-6 and TRBJ1-2, with a weak D call TRBD1 (6 bases). The germline V gene encodes CDR1 SGHDT and CDR2 YYEEEE. V was shortened by 4 bases and J by 2 bases, with 12 bases between the two germline ends. The length of the CDR3 is 14 residues. CDR3 sequence reads: CASSPGTRNYGYTF. The CDR3 bases are TGTGCCAGCAGCCCAGGGACAAGAAACTATGGCTACACCTTC.

CDR3 residues: CASSFGLAVTDTQYF. As DNA, the CDR3 is TGTGCCAGCAGCTTCGGACTAGCGGTCACAGATACGCAGTATTTT. The chain recombines TRBV5-4 with TRBJ2-3, with 10 bases fitting TRBD2. The germline gives CDR1 SGHNT, CDR2 YYREEE (reference sequence). The CDR3 loop spans 15 amino acids. The junction had 2 bases not matched to a gene; V was cut back by 2 bases and J by 2 bases.

The V and J genes are TRBV6-1 and TRBJ1-5; 8 bases fit TRBD1. The CDR3 runs to 16 residues. Germline V gene data show CDR1 as MNHNS and CDR2 as SASEGT. Trimming removed 6 bases from V and 3 bases from J; junction bases left unmatched: 10. As DNA, the CDR3 is TGTGCCAGCAGGGAACAGGGGGTTAGGTCCAATCAGCCCCAGCATTTT. Translated, it gives CASREQGVRSNQPQHF.